This T cell receptor beta chain was sequenced for a study of cytomegalovirus exposure and HLA in healthy donors. The CDR3 consists of 16 residues. V was shortened by 0 bases and J by 2 bases, with 14 bases between the two germline ends. The germline V gene encodes CDR1 GTSNPN and CDR2 SVGIG (reference sequence). Donors were nominally healthy when sampled, though unrecorded immune exposures were likely. With 60 Vbeta and 13 Jbeta primers, the PCR was carried out. Only in-frame clones appear in the TCRdb table, and some are missing; sequencing was by immunoSEQ multiplex PCR. Its listing shows about 84,000 clones.

This sequence originates from a man aged 45 to 65 in good health and CMV-seronegative. Material: PBMCs. The J gene is TRBJ1-5, the V gene TRBV30; D might be TRBD1 (6 bases). The CDR3 is CAWSVPRGYGNQPQHF. DNA of the CDR3: TGTGCCTGGAGTGTGCCAAGGGGGTACGGCAATCAGCCCCAGCATTTT.